This TCR beta chain was recovered during a study of human T cells and chemical hapten exposure. Study-wide points: TCRs above 1 in 1000 frequency stayed constant with DPC sensitization.

Time point specified: pre-sensitization, week 0. Treatment described: therapeutic diphenylcyclopropenone sensitization with weekly scalp DPC. RNA extraction used unfractionated whole blood as the source of total RNA. Notes on this clonotype: Its antigen is unidentified.

One entry per CDR3 protein results from TCRdb running MiXCR on the RACE reads. This sample has tens of thousands of distinct CDR3 sequences, with 14% found just once. Germline trimming cut 5 bases from V and 5 bases from J; bases unmatched to any gene: 5. The CDR3 runs 14 residues. In germline, CDR1 is DFQATT, CDR2 SNEGSKA (reference sequence). V is TRBV20-1 and J is TRBJ2-7, with TRBD2 matching over 14 bases. This TCR was recovered from a woman aged 50 to 65 with alopecia areata. Some clones in this sample may be carry-over from other donors' samples. Sample: whole blood, taken in connection with sensitization to the hapten diphenylcyclopropenone (DPC). In nucleotides, the CDR3 is TGCAGTGCTGCAGGACTAGCGGGAGGCAACGAGCAGTACTTC. It codes for CSAAGLAGGNEQYF.